The source of this T cell receptor (beta chain) is a study of blood T cell repertoires in COVID-19. In the study overall: Nucleic acid was either cDNA or gDNA, and it came from T cells, B-cell-depleted T cells, or PBMCs.

Enrollment of patients from Seattle took place during active infection, with longitudinal follow-up. Germline CDR1 is SGHVS and CDR2 is FQNEAQ. V dropped 5 bases and J dropped 5 bases, with 12 bases sitting between them. The CDR3 extends over 13 amino acids. Clones were sequenced by immunoSEQ multiplex PCR, and TCRdb holds only the in-frame ones, with some missing. The table records 250,000 to 300,000 clones, over 75% of them present only once. The sequence was collected from a woman aged 70 to 79 with COVID-19, enrolled during active disease. V usage is TRBV7-8 and J usage is TRBJ1-1; no firm D call. The sequenced sample consisted of peripheral blood. CDR3 sequence (DNA): TGTGCCAGCAGCCTTCAGCGGCAGACTGAAGCTTTCTTT. This translates into CASSLQRQTEAFF.